This TCR beta chain was profiled in a study of early T cells in non-severe SARS-CoV-2 infection. Trimming shortened V by 6 bases and J by 1 base, and 13 bases separated the two germline ends. The germline V gene has CDR1 MNHEY and CDR2 SMNVEV (reference sequence). CDR3 length: 14 residues. TCRdb re-analysed the 5' RACE reads in MiXCR, keeping a single row per CDR3 protein. This table holds 30,000 to 35,000 distinct CDR3 sequences, roughly 5% found once. This clonotype was seen more than once but under ten times. Its antigen is not identified. General study results and limits: Matching results from VDJdb favored anti-spike CD8 responses, leaving private and CD4 specificities undetected.

The V gene is TRBV27, the J gene TRBJ2-7; D might be TRBD1 (5 bases). Sequencing was done on a sample of whole blood. The TCR originated in an adult who was a healthcare worker with PCR-confirmed SARS-CoV-2 infection or an uninfected control (not recorded which). The CDR3 region is CASSALQGSYEQYF. Written as DNA, the CDR3 is TGTGCCAGCAGCGCCCTTCAGGGATCCTACGAGCAGTACTTC.